The 31 T cell receptor beta chains below all came from one sample that was sequenced in a study of OX40 agonist ivuxolimab in advanced cancers. The data were produced by immunoSEQ multiplex PCR, yet TCRdb's version contains in-frame clones alone and is incomplete. The data show about 86,000 clones, with roughly 87% seen just once and about 1.3% held by the top ten. The sample here was CD4+ or CD8+ T cells sorted from blood, taken in a trial of the OX40 agonist ivuxolimab. The receptor set was obtained from an adult with an advanced solid tumor such as melanoma, head and neck, liver or kidney cancer.

This CDR3 is CASSGLGTSFHNEQFF. The CDR3 DNA reads as TGTGCCAGCTCGGGACTTGGGACTAGTTTCCACAATGAGCAGTTCTTC. The V gene is TRBV18, the J gene TRBJ2-1; 8 bases are a match to TRBD2. The germline gives CDR1 KGHSH, CDR2 LQKENI. The CDR3 spans 16 residues. The junction had 12 bases not matched to a gene; V was cut back by 6 bases and J by 5 bases. Variable domain in full (rest from reference TRBV18 and TRBJ2-1): NAGVMQNPRHLVRRRGQEARLRCSPMKGHSHVYWYRQLPEEGLKFMVYLQKENIIDESGMPKERFSAEFPKEGPSILRIQQVVRGDSAAYFCASSGLGTSFHNEQFFGPGTRLTVL.

The chain combines TRBV10-3 with TRBJ1-2; D is uncertain. The germline V gene has CDR1 ENHRY and CDR2 SYGVKD. Trimming pared 2 bases from V and 2 bases from J, leaving 15 bases between. The CDR3 loop spans 16 amino acids. The CDR3 DNA is TGTGCCATCAGTGAGGGCAGTTCGTATATCAACTATGGCTACACCTTC. This gives the protein CAISEGSSYINYGYTF.

This chain joins TRBV28 and TRBJ1-5; D ambiguous. V was shortened by 7 bases and J by 3 bases, with 13 bases between the two germline ends. Germline V gene lookup returns CDR1 MDHEN and CDR2 SYDVKM. The CDR3 extends over 14 amino acids. This CDR3 is CASTFHGLNQPQHF. In nucleotides, the CDR3 is TGTGCCAGCACCTTCCACGGCCTCAATCAGCCCCAGCATTTT. The variable domain in full, with the rest retrieved from reference TRBV28 and TRBJ1-5, is DVKVTQSSRYLVKRTGEKVFLECVQDMDHENMFWYRQDPGLGLRLIYFSYDVKMKEKGDIPEGYSVSREKKERFSLILESASTNQTSMYLCASTFHGLNQPQHFGDGTRLSIL.

This rearrangement joins TRBV2 to TRBJ1-5, with TRBD1 matching over 9 bases. V was clipped by 4 bases and J by 5 bases; unmatched bases: 6. The CDR3 consists of 15 residues. Germline CDR1 is SNHLY and CDR2 is FYNNEI. This CDR3 reads CASSVIRTGDQPQHF. The CDR3 nucleotides read TGTGCCAGCAGTGTCATCAGGACAGGGGATCAGCCCCAGCATTTT.

The chain is built from TRBV30 and TRBJ1-2, with 7 bases matching TRBD1. After removal of 4 bases from V and 3 bases from J, the junction contained 2 bases not matched to a gene. This CDR3 is 12 amino acids long. Germline V gene data show CDR1 as GTSNPN and CDR2 as SVGIG (reference sequence). CDR3 sequence reads: CAWNDRDYGYTF. For the CDR3, the DNA is TGTGCCTGGAACGACAGGGACTATGGCTACACCTTC.

This chain uses TRBV5-5 with TRBJ2-6; D is unresolved. Deletions cut 4 bases from V and 2 bases from J, with 10 bases between. Germline loops: CDR1 SGHKS, CDR2 YYEKEE (reference sequence). CDR3 length equals 15 residues. CDR3 region: CASSPRLPGANVLTF. CDR3 in DNA: TGTGCCAGCAGCCCGAGACTCCCTGGGGCCAACGTCCTGACTTTC.

The CDR3 nucleotides read TGTGCCAGTTTAAGCCAAGCGAACACCGGGGAGCTGTTTTTT. Protein sequence: CASLSQANTGELFF. The chain is built from TRBV19 and TRBJ2-2; no clear D. CDR3 length: 14 amino acids. V was clipped by 8 bases and J by 0 bases, with 10 bases between them. CDR1 and CDR2 (germline): LNHDA, SQIVND (reference sequence).

The rearrangement joins TRBV4-3 to TRBJ1-6; 7 bases line up with TRBD1. The V gene end was trimmed by 4 bases and the J gene end by 11 bases; junction bases not matched to a gene: 8. The CDR3 loop spans 14 amino acids. Germline CDR1 is LGHNA and CDR2 is YSLEER. The CDR3 nucleotides read TGCGCCAGCAGCCCAACAGGGGACAGTCCACCCCTCCACTTT. It is translated as CASSPTGDSPPLHF.

This chain joins TRBV7-3 and TRBJ2-1; D perhaps matches TRBD2 (5 bases). The germline V and J ends were trimmed by 2 bases and 5 bases, with 13 bases remaining between them. The CDR3 runs to 15 residues. Germline-derived CDR1 and CDR2 are SGHTA and FQGTGA. This CDR3 reads CASSLLGEGNNEQFF. CDR3 DNA: TGTGCCAGCAGCTTACTCGGGGAAGGAAACAATGAGCAGTTCTTC.

This chain joins TRBV18 and TRBJ1-2; 8 positions match TRBD1. Germline trimming cut 3 bases from V and 6 bases from J; bases unmatched to any gene: 9. Germline assignment: CDR1 KGHSH and CDR2 LQKENI. This CDR3 comprises 15 residues. The CDR3, as DNA: TGTGCCAGCTCACCGATGGACAGGGTAGGGAATGGCTACACCTTC. This sequence encodes CASSPMDRVGNGYTF.

The CDR3 DNA follows: TGTGCCAGCAGCGCCCACCCGACTAGCGGGACCTACGAGCAGTACTTC. This sequence encodes CASSAHPTSGTYEQYF. The rearrangement links TRBV9 to TRBJ2-7; 11 bases are shared with TRBD2. J lost 2 bases, V lost 3 bases, and 7 bases had no gene match. The CDR3 runs 16 residues. CDR1 is SGDLS and CDR2 is YYNGEE in the germline V gene.

V is TRBV7-8 and J is TRBJ1-3; D possibly corresponds to TRBD1 (5 bases). The V gene lost 7 bases and the J gene lost 7 bases, with 8 bases spanning the gap. CDR1 and CDR2 from the germline V gene are SGHVS and FQNEAQ. The CDR3 extends over 11 amino acids. The CDR3 nucleotides are TGTGCCAGCATGCGGGGGAACACCATATATTTT. Translated: CASMRGNTIYF.

This chain uses TRBV6-1 with TRBJ2-7, with D hard to call. CDR3 length equals 13 residues. CDR1 and CDR2 from the germline V gene are MNHNS and SASEGT. V was trimmed by 0 bases and J by 11 bases, leaving 14 bases between them. CDR3 loop: CASSEAQRTEKYF. The CDR3 DNA follows: TGTGCCAGCAGTGAAGCGCAACGAACAGAGAAGTACTTC.

The chain has TRBV7-2 and TRBJ2-7; D might be TRBD1 or TRBD2, each matching 5 bases. CDR3 length: 13 amino acids. Germline V gives CDR1 SGHTA, CDR2 FQGNSA. Between the trimmed V and J ends, which lost 8 bases and 6 bases, there was a span of 17 bases. Here the CDR3 reads CASGTQVGREQYF. In DNA form, the CDR3 reads TGTGCCAGCGGGACGCAGGTAGGCCGCGAGCAGTACTTC.

V gene TRBV19 combines with J gene TRBJ2-7, with D tentatively TRBD1 (5 bases). Germline CDR1 reads LNHDA; CDR2 reads SQIVND (reference sequence). The CDR3 length is 14 residues. V dropped 1 base and J dropped 0 bases, with 7 bases sitting between them. The CDR3 bases are TGTGCCAGTAGTATAGGCAGGGCCTCCTACGAGCAGTACTTC. As protein: CASSIGRASYEQYF.

On this clone: The same CDR3 is also encoded by other DNA sequences in this sample. This chain connects TRBV7-9 to TRBJ1-4; 7 positions agree with TRBD1. CDR1 is SEHNR, CDR2 FQNEAQ, per germline (reference sequence). V dropped 1 base and J dropped 5; count of bases not matched to a gene: 4. The CDR3 is 15 amino acids. This CDR3 reads CASSLGTGPNEKLFF. For the CDR3, the DNA is TGTGCCAGCAGCTTAGGGACAGGTCCCAATGAAAAACTGTTTTTT.

This chain connects TRBV30 to TRBJ2-2; D unclear. Trimming removed 6 bases from V and 2 bases from J, with 10 bases in between. Looked up from germline, CDR1 is GTSNPN and CDR2 is SVGIG (reference sequence). This CDR3 is 13 amino acids long. Here the CDR3 reads CACSVLNTGELFF. The CDR3 DNA is TGTGCCTGCTCGGTACTAAACACCGGGGAGCTGTTTTTT.

J is TRBJ2-7 and V is TRBV2; 12 nucleotides align to TRBD1. The CDR3 totals 16 residues. V trimming: 6 bases; J trimming: 4 bases; junction bases outside the gene matches: 10. Germline V gene sequence: CDR1 SNHLY, CDR2 FYNNEI. CDR3 coding DNA: TGTGCCAGCAGCCGGAGTCCGGGACAGGGGGCTTACGAGCAGTACTTC. Encoded protein: CASSRSPGQGAYEQYF.

A note on this clone: Different DNA sequences within this sample yield the same CDR3. The chain carries TRBV2 and TRBJ2-2, with TRBD2 as a possible D gene (6 bases). Per germline, CDR1 SNHLY and CDR2 FYNNEI. The CDR3 sequence is 13 residues long. Trimming removed 3 bases from V and 8 bases from J, with 10 bases in between. The CDR3 DNA follows: TGTGCCAGCAGTGAGCGGGGACCTGGGGAGCTGTTTTTT. Its protein product is CASSERGPGELFF.

V and J are TRBV4-1 and TRBJ2-3; perhaps TRBD2 as D (6 bases). Germline-derived CDR1 and CDR2 are MGHRA and YSYEKL. This CDR3 is built from 17 residues. The V end was cut by 0 bases, the J end by 6 bases, with 19 bases between. The CDR3 DNA is TGCGCCAGCAGCCAAGATAGCGGCGGGCGTAGGTCCGATACGCAGTATTTT. It specifies CASSQDSGGRRSDTQYF.

The chain carries TRBV6-1 and TRBJ2-3, with D hard to call. The CDR3 is 13 amino acids. The V and J ends lost 6 bases and 0 bases respectively, with 7 bases between them. Germline CDR1 and CDR2: MNHNS and SASEGT. Written as DNA, the CDR3 is TGTGCCAGCAGGGGGATAAGCACAGATACGCAGTATTTT. It encodes CASRGISTDTQYF.

This clone appeared a single time. The chain is built from TRBV7-9 and TRBJ1-1; D perhaps matches TRBD1 (5 bases). V was cut by 5 bases and J by 9 bases, with 25 bases left in between. Looked up from germline, CDR1 is SEHNR and CDR2 is FQNEAQ (reference sequence). This CDR3 has 16 residues. The CDR3 DNA is TGTGCCAGCAGCCCCCTGGGGGAGAGTCCGTCTAGTCAAGCTTTCTTT. Translating gives CASSPLGESPSSQAFF.

This clone was detected once. The CDR3 coding sequence is TGCGCCAGCAGATTGACAGGGGCGGGGACTGAAGCTTTCTTT. Its protein product is CASRLTGAGTEAFF. The chain carries TRBV5-1 and TRBJ1-1, with TRBD1 matching over 8 bases. The V gene's germline CDR1 is SGHRS and CDR2 YFSETQ. Germline trimming cut 5 bases from V and 5 bases from J; bases unmatched to any gene: 8. This CDR3 region has 14 residues. The whole variable domain, filled in from reference TRBV5-1 and TRBJ1-1, reads KAGVTQTPRYLIKTRGQQVTLSCSPISGHRSVSWYQQTPGQGLQFLFEYFSETQRNKGNFPGRFSGRQFSNSRSEMNVSTLELGDSALYLCASRLTGAGTEAFFGQGTRLTVV.

This rearrangement joins TRBV28 to TRBJ1-2, with 7 bases fitting TRBD1. The V segment lost 1 base and the J segment 1 base; nucleotides outside the gene matches: 9. The CDR3 has 17 amino acids. Germline V lookup: CDR1 MDHEN, CDR2 SYDVKM. CDR3 amino acids: CASSLSGQTLLNYGYTF. The CDR3 DNA is TGTGCCAGCAGTTTATCGGGACAGACCCTACTTAACTATGGCTACACCTTC.

The CDR3 reads CASSPLRLEGLGGTQYF. The CDR3 DNA reads as TGTGCCAGCTCACCACTCCGACTCGAGGGGCTTGGAGGAACCCAGTACTTC. The chain joins TRBV18 to TRBJ2-5; either TRBD1 or TRBD2 may supply D (5 bases each). With 1 base removed from V and 8 bases from J, the gap between germline ends came to 23 bases. There are 17 residues in the CDR3. CDR1 is KGHSH, CDR2 LQKENI, per germline.

The chain links TRBV5-3 to TRBJ1-1; D not resolved. TRBV5-3 is known as an ORF, though its function is uncertain. The germline V and J ends were trimmed by 0 bases and 0 bases, with 9 bases remaining between them. The CDR3 contains 15 residues. CDR3 in amino acids: CARSLVARVNTEAFF. The DNA of the CDR3 is TGTGCCAGAAGCTTGGTTGCCAGAGTGAACACTGAAGCTTTCTTT.

This sequence joins TRBV4-1 and TRBJ2-5; weak D call: TRBD2 (6 bases). The germline V gene encodes CDR1 MGHRA and CDR2 YSYEKL. CDR3 length: 14 residues. CDR3 in amino acids: CATGSGQAGETQYF. CDR3 nucleotide sequence: TGCGCTACGGGGAGCGGGCAGGCCGGAGAGACCCAGTACTTC.

The chain uses TRBV7-2 and TRBJ1-2; 7 bases are shared with TRBD1. This CDR3 has 14 amino acids. V shed 6 bases, J shed 2 bases, and the junction held 6 bases outside the gene matches. Germline lookup yields CDR1 SGHTA and CDR2 FQGNSA. The chain's CDR3 is CASRRGQTNYGYTF. CDR3 DNA sequence: TGTGCCAGCAGACGGGGACAGACCAACTATGGCTACACCTTC.

This rearrangement joins TRBV7-9 to TRBJ1-1; 9 nucleotides align to TRBD1. The germline gives CDR1 SEHNR, CDR2 FQNEAQ (reference sequence). V lost 8 bases to trimming and J lost 5 bases; unmatched junction nucleotides: 6. This CDR3 has 13 amino acids. CDR3 amino acids: CASVKQGATEAFF. The CDR3 DNA sequence: TGTGCCAGCGTTAAACAGGGGGCTACTGAAGCTTTCTTT.

The chain combines TRBV7-2 with TRBJ1-4, with 7 bases matching TRBD1. J was trimmed by 4 bases and V by 5 bases; bases with no gene match: 10. CDR3 length equals 16 residues. CDR1 and CDR2 (germline): SGHTA, FQGNSA. The CDR3 sequence is CASSREGARNNEKLFF. The DNA for the CDR3 is TGTGCCAGCAGCCGAGAGGGGGCTCGTAATAATGAAAAACTGTTTTTT.

This sequence joins TRBV30 and TRBJ1-4; the D is unclear. Between the trimmed V and J ends, which lost 4 bases and 7 bases, there was a span of 13 bases. The CDR3 has 13 residues. CDR1 and CDR2 (germline): GTSNPN, SVGIG (reference sequence). CDR3 region: CAWNVGVAEKLFF. CDR3 DNA sequence: TGTGCCTGGAACGTGGGAGTGGCTGAAAAACTGTTTTTT.